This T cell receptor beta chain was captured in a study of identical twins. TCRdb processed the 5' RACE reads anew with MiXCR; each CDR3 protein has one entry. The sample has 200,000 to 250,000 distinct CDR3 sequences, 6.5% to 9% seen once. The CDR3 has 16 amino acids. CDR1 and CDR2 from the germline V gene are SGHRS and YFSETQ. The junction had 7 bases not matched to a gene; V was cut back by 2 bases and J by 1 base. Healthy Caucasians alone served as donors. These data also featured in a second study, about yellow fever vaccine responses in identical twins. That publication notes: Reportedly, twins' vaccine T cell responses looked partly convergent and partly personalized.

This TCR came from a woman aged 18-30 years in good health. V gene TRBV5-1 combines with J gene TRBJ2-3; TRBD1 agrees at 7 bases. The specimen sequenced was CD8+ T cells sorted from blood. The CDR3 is CASSFRGRGRTDTQYF. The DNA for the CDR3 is TGCGCCAGCAGCTTTAGGGGGCGTGGGCGCACAGATACGCAGTATTTT.